Each of the 10 T cell receptor beta chains below was sequenced from the same sample in a study of T cell changes during pregnancy in multiple sclerosis. Assay used: immunoSEQ multiplex PCR; TCRdb lists only in-frame clones, some missing. The data hold some 45,000 clones, with about 90% observed a single time. The input for sequencing was CD4+ T cells from peripheral blood mononuclear cells, taken after pregnancy. These receptors all stem from a female donor in good health, enrolled as a control in a pregnancy study.

This sequence joins TRBV19 and TRBJ1-1; possibly TRBD1 for D (5 bases). Looked up from germline, CDR1 is LNHDA and CDR2 is SQIVND (reference sequence). The CDR3 spans 15 residues. V was cut by 3 bases and J by 1 base, with 12 bases left in between. Here the CDR3 DNA reads TGTGCCAGTAGTATCTCCGGGACTACGAACACTGAAGCTTTCTTT. It codes for CASSISGTTNTEAFF.

This clone was counted a single time. The rearrangement uses TRBV28 and TRBJ2-5; tentatively, D is TRBD2 (7 bases). Germline V CDR1 and CDR2: MDHEN, SYDVKM. With 4 bases removed from V and 4 bases from J, the gap between germline ends came to 16 bases. The CDR3 length is 15 residues. The CDR3 loop is CASSSPRGGRETQYF. CDR3 sequence (DNA): TGTGCCAGCAGTTCCCCTAGGGGGGGGCGAGAGACCCAGTACTTC. The variable domain in full, with the rest retrieved from reference TRBV28 and TRBJ2-5, is DVKVTQSSRYLVKRTGEKVFLECVQDMDHENMFWYRQDPGLGLRLIYFSYDVKMKEKGDIPEGYSVSREKKERFSLILESASTNQTSMYLCASSSPRGGRETQYFGPGTRLLVL.

The chain couples TRBV27 to TRBJ2-1; 16 nucleotides agree with TRBD2. The CDR3 extends over 17 amino acids. Unmatched junction bases numbered 8, after V lost 5 bases and J lost 7 bases. Per the germline V gene, CDR1 is MNHEY and CDR2 is SMNVEV (reference sequence). CDR3 protein: CASSPGTSGRAMNEQFF. In DNA, the CDR3 is TGTGCCAGCAGTCCAGGGACTAGCGGGAGGGCCATGAATGAGCAGTTCTTC.

The chain couples TRBV5-1 to TRBJ2-7; a possible D gene is TRBD2 (5 bases). Between the trimmed V and J ends, which lost 3 bases and 2 bases, there was a span of 9 bases. The CDR3 spans 13 residues. The germline V gene encodes CDR1 SGHRS and CDR2 YFSETQ. CDR3 loop: CASSSGITYEQYF. CDR3 nucleotides: TGCGCCAGCAGCTCCGGGATAACCTACGAGCAGTACTTC.

This clone was detected only a few times. This chain joins TRBV5-1 and TRBJ1-1; D gene ambiguous. Trimming removed 2 bases from V and 1 base from J, with 6 bases in between. The V gene's germline CDR1 is SGHRS and CDR2 YFSETQ. The CDR3 contains 13 residues. The CDR3 loop reads CASSFLANTEAFF. The CDR3 bases are TGCGCCAGCAGCTTTCTGGCGAACACTGAAGCTTTCTTT.

CDR3 amino acids: CASMRKISYNEQFF. The CDR3, as DNA: TGTGCCAGCATGAGGAAGATTTCCTACAATGAGCAGTTCTTC. The rearrangement uses TRBV21-1 and TRBJ2-1; TRBD2 was called by the table and not checked on the DNA. TRBV21-1 is a pseudogene locus. The CDR3 has 14 residues.

This rearrangement joins TRBV4-2 to TRBJ2-7, with D tentatively TRBD1 (7 bases). V dropped 1 base and J dropped 0 bases, with 10 bases sitting between them. CDR1 is LGHNA, CDR2 YNFKEQ, per germline. There are 15 residues in the CDR3. The CDR3 bases are TGTGCCAGCAGCCAAGGGAGGGACAGCTCCTACGAGCAGTACTTC. This codes for CASSQGRDSSYEQYF.

The J gene is TRBJ2-5, the V gene TRBV28, with D hard to call. The CDR3 is 11 residues long. V lost 6 bases and J lost 2, with 4 bases in between. Germline CDR1 and CDR2: MDHEN and SYDVKM. In DNA form, the CDR3 reads TGTGCCAGCAGATCTCAAGAGACCCAGTACTTC. Protein: CASRSQETQYF.

The chain joins TRBV7-9 to TRBJ2-7, with 7 bases aligning to TRBD2. Germline V gene sequence: CDR1 SEHNR, CDR2 FQNEAQ (reference sequence). Trimming cost V 4 bases and J 2 bases; bases outside gene matches: 8. CDR3 length: 15 amino acids. The CDR3 nucleotides read TGTGCCAGCAGCTCAGGGTACGGGGGGACCTACGAGCAGTACTTC. Its translation is CASSSGYGGTYEQYF.

The V gene is TRBV14, the J gene TRBJ2-7; possible D gene TRBD1, 5 bases. V gave up 3 bases and J gave up 2 bases, with 14 bases separating them. This CDR3 has 15 residues. The germline gives CDR1 SGHDN, CDR2 FVKESK. CDR3 in DNA: TGTGCCAGCAGCCATAGGACATCCCTCCCCTACGAGCAGTACTTC. As protein: CASSHRTSLPYEQYF.